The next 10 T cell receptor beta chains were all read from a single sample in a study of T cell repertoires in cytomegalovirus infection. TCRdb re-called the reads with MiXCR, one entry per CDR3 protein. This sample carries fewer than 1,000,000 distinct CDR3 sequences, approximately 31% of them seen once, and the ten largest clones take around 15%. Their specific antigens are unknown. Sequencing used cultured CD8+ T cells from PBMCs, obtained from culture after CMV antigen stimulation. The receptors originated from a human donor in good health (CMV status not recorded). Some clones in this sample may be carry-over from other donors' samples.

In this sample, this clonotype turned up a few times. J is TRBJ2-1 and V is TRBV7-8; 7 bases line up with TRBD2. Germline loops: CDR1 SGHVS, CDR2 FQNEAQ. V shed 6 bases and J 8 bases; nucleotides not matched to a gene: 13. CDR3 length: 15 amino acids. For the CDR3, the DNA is TGTGCCAGCAGAAGCGGGACTACTCCGGTCGATGAGCAGTTCTTC. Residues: CASRSGTTPVDEQFF.

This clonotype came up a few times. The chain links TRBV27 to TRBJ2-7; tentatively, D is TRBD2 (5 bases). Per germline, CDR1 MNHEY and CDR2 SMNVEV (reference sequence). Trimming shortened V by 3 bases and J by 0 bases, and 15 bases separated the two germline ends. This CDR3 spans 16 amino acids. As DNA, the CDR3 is TGTGCCAGCAGTTTTGAGGGCCGGACGATCTCCTACGAGCAGTACTTC. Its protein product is CASSFEGRTISYEQYF.

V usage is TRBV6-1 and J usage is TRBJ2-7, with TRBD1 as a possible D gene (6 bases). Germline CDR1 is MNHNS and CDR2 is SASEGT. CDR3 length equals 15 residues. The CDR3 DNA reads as TGTACCAGCAGTGGGGGCCAGAGGAAAGGCGACGAGCAGTACGTC. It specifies CTSSGGQRKGDEQYV.

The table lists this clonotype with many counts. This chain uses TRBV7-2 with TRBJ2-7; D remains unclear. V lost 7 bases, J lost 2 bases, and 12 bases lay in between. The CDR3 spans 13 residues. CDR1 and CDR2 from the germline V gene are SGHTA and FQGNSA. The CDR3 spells CASTIIGTYEQYF. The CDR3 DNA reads TGTGCCAGCACCATCATTGGGACCTACGAGCAGTACTTC.

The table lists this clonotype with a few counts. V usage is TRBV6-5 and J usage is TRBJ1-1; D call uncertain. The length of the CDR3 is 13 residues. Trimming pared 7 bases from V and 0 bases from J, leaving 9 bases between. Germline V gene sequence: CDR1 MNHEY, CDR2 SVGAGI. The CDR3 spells CASIRHLNTEAFF. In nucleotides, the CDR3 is TGTGCCAGCATTAGACACCTGAACACTGAAGCTTTCTTT.

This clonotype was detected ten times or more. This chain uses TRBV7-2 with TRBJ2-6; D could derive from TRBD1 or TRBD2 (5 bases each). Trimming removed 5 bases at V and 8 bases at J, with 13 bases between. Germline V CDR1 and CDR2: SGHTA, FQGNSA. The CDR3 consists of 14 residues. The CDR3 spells CASSRDPNTNVLTF. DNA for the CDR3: TGTGCCAGCAGCCGGGACCCTAATACCAACGTCCTGACTTTC. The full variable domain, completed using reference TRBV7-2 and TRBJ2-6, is GAGVSQSPSNKVTEKGKDVELRCDPISGHTALYWYRQSLGQGLEFLIYFQGNSAPDKSGLPSDRFSAERTGGSVSTLTIQRTQQEDSAVYLCASSRDPNTNVLTFGAGSRLTVL.

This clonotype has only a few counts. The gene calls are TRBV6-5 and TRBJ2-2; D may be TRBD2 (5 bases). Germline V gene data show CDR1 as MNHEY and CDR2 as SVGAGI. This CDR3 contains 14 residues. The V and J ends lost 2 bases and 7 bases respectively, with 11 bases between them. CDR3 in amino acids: CASSYDWTVGELFF. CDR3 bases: TGTGCCAGCAGTTACGACTGGACTGTCGGGGAGCTGTTTTTT.

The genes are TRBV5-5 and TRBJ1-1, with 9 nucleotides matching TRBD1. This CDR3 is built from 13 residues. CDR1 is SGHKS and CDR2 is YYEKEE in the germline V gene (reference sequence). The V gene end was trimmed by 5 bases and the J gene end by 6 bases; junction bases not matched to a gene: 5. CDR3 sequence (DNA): TGTGCCAGCAGGGAGGGACAGGGTGCTGAAGCTTTCTTT. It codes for CASREGQGAEAFF. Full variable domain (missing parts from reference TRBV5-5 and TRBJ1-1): DAGVTQSPTHLIKTRGQQVTLRCSPISGHKSVSWYQQVLGQGPQFIFQYYEKEERGRGNFPDRFSARQFPNYSSELNVNALLLGDSALYLCASREGQGAEAFFGQGTRLTVV.

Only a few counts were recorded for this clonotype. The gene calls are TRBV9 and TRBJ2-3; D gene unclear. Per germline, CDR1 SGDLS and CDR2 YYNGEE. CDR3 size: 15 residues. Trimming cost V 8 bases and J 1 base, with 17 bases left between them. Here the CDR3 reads CASSLKGSGTDTQYF. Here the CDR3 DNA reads TGTGCCAGTTCCCTAAAGGGATCAGGCACAGATACGCAGTATTTT.

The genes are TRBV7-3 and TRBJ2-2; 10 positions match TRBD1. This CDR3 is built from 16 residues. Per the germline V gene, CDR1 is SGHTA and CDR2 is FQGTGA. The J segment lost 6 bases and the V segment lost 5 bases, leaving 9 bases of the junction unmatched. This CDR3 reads CASSRVQDRGAGELFF. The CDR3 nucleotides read TGTGCCAGCAGCCGCGTCCAGGACAGGGGGGCCGGGGAGCTGTTTTTT. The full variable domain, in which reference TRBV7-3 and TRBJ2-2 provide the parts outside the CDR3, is GAGVSQTPSNKVTEKGKYVELRCDPISGHTALYWYRQSLGQGPEFLIYFQGTGAADDSGLPNDRFFAVRPEGSVSTLKIQRTERGDSAVYLCASSRVQDRGAGELFFGEGSRLTVL.